A selection of T cell receptor beta chains follows, all from one sample in a study of blood T cells in healthy people across ages. Using its own MiXCR run on the 5' RACE reads, TCRdb lists one record per CDR3 protein. The table lists under 1 million distinct CDR3 sequences, around 43% of them singletons. The specimen was blood. The receptor source for this set is a man aged 55 to 70 in good health. The CDR3 runs from the conserved cysteine through the conserved F or W.

J gene,V gene,CDR3 protein
TRBJ2-7,TRBV9,CASSGGEGRYEQYF
-,TRBV3-1,CASSQDMGQGSGEQYF
TRBJ2-3,TRBV29-1,CSVEGGLAGKATDTQYF
-,TRBV3-1,CASSHEFSKPGLAFSEQYF
TRBJ2-1,TRBV7-2,CASSSYGGNDEQFF
TRBJ1-6,TRBV11-2,CASSHDTHNSPLHF
-,TRBV5-1,CASSPDGKYEQYF
TRBJ2-3,TRBV20-1,CSASRLAGGLTQYF
TRBJ1-6,TRBV7-2,CASSPQGQIGDSPLHF
TRBJ1-2,TRBV6-1,CASSEAHSRGYTF
TRBJ1-4,TRBV28,CASGPPGANEKLFF
TRBJ2-5,TRBV7-9,CASSLDSGQETQYF
TRBJ2-1,TRBV20-1,CSASRAGAGFNEQFF
TRBJ1-1,TRBV10-3,CAISANGDTEAFF
TRBJ2-7,TRBV5-1,CASMITGDSYEQYF
TRBJ2-3,TRBV7-2,CASGRGISTDTQYF
TRBJ2-5,TRBV28,CASSLFSGGANEQYF
TRBJ2-7,TRBV28,CASSFDREAVDEQYF
TRBJ1-1,TRBV6-5,CASKSYRKNTEAFF
TRBJ1-2,TRBV28,CASSEGILLGGYTF
TRBJ2-1,TRBV6-8,CANQLAPILLSSYNEQFF
TRBJ2-2,TRBV6-2/TRBV6-3,CASKVAVVSTGELFF
TRBJ1-2,TRBV18,CASSPRRLGGSTYYGYTF
TRBJ2-1,TRBV6-5,CASSRDRVAEQFF
TRBJ1-4,TRBV7-6,CASSPFGTAATNEKLFF
TRBJ2-3,TRBV12-3/TRBV12-4,CASSTPRGSTDTQYF
TRBJ1-4,TRBV27,CASGDREGEKLFF
TRBJ2-5,TRBV7-9,CASSLAGLTETQYF
TRBJ2-3,TRBV20-1,CSARELVGTAETASTDTQYF
-,TRBV5-1,CASSLGDRGTNEQYF
TRBJ2-7,TRBV9,CASSTGSGFDEQYF
TRBJ2-1,TRBV20-1,CSARTGAGSSYNEQFF
TRBJ2-7,TRBV4-1,CASSHGQGGSYEQYF
TRBJ2-7,TRBV6-5,CASSYSGQFYEQYF
-,TRBV5-1,CASSLTFDEQYF
TRBJ2-2,TRBV6-5,CASSSSGGATGELFF
TRBJ2-7,TRBV27,CASSVIGGPNEQYF
TRBJ2-7,TRBV14,CASSQDTTSEQYF
TRBJ2-7,TRBV4-1,CASSQDSTAGTPYEQYF
TRBJ2-5,TRBV28,CTTGFDNNEQYF
TRBJ2-1,TRBV27,CASSLALLAGGPGEQFF
TRBJ1-5,TRBV3-1,CASSRSGGQPQHF
TRBJ1-1,TRBV7-9,CASSSAYRTGNPEAFF
TRBJ2-6,TRBV20-1,CSAFTGSGTNVLTF
TRBJ1-2,TRBV7-2,CASSHLPRGYTF
TRBJ2-3,TRBV7-2,CASSQAGGTNPTQYF
TRBJ1-4,TRBV20-1,CSAKYLNEKLFF
TRBJ2-7,TRBV15,CATSRDSGQEIYEQYF